Included here is one T cell receptor (beta chain) sequence, with context. What it recognizes is unknown. This CDR3 contains 17 residues. Trimming removed 0 bases at V and 1 base at J, with 16 bases between. Germline-derived CDR1 and CDR2 are SGDLS and YYNGEE. This specimen belongs to a study of T cells after yellow fever vaccination. Production of TCR cDNA was by 5'RACE template switching, which also added a universal primer site and UMIs. Each CDR3 protein is one row after TCRdb ran MiXCR on the 5' RACE reads. This table holds 200,000 to 250,000 distinct CDR3 sequences, under 3.5% found once. Overall study findings and caveats: Most primary-vaccination clones reappeared after the booster (approximately 95% CD4, 85% to 90% CD8). The study found a weaker secondary response that peaked faster, day 5 versus 15.

The chain joins TRBV9 to TRBJ1-2; no definite D call. The sequence came from a man between 18 and 35 years old who received the YFV17D yellow fever vaccine. Sequencing was performed on CD4+ T cells sorted from PBMCs, taken 10 days after the yellow fever booster vaccination. Here the CDR3 reads CASSVDPLQINNYGYTF. In DNA form, the CDR3 reads TGTGCCAGCAGCGTAGACCCCCTACAGATCAATAACTATGGCTACACCTTC.